This T cell receptor (beta chain) comes out of a study of T cell responses to AZD1222 COVID-19 vaccine. Findings and caveats of the study: Samples come after the peak T cell response, not at day 14. Donors were mostly white British, more females; clonal diversity possibly underestimated. Recipients of two AZD1222 doses showed rising Spike-specific TCR breadth and depth. Vaccine-associated CD4 TCRs ranged over spike, dominating at 160-218 and 743-854.

Regarding this clone: What it binds is unknown.

Method: immunoSEQ multiplex PCR; TCRdb's copy keeps in-frame clones and lacks some. The sample holds about 110,000 clones, roughly 90% seen once. The germline V and J ends were trimmed by 5 bases and 0 bases, with 11 bases remaining between them. The CDR3 covers 14 residues. Germline lookup yields CDR1 MGHRA and CDR2 YSYEKL. The clonotype comes from an adult in good health. The chain uses TRBV4-1 and TRBJ2-7, with a tentative D call TRBD1 (5 bases). This specimen consisted of peripheral blood, obtained on day 0 of MenACWY control vaccination. The CDR3 here is CASSVRQSSYEQYF. For the CDR3, the DNA is TGCGCCAGCAGCGTCCGACAGAGCTCCTACGAGCAGTACTTC.